This T cell receptor beta chain was found in a study of cytotoxic CD8 clonotypes in ibrutinib-treated CLL. V lost 9 bases, J lost 0 bases, and 21 bases lay in between. The CDR3 runs to 16 residues. Germline loops: CDR1 SNHLY, CDR2 FYNNEI. Profiling relied on immunoSEQ multiplex PCR, and the TCRdb table lists in-frame clones only, not all of them. The sample holds more than 200,000 clones; 70% to 75% are singletons and the top ten take approximately 6%. Sequenced material: PBMCs, taken after 12 months of ibrutinib treatment. The sequence derives from a human donor with chronic lymphocytic leukemia. V is TRBV2 and J is TRBJ2-7, with D possibly matching TRBD2 (6 bases). DNA of the CDR3: TGTGCCAGTAGGTGGTTCGGGGGTGCCAGCTCCTACGAGCAGTACTTC. It codes for CASRWFGGASSYEQYF.